Listed here are 15 T cell receptor beta chains from one sample, sequenced in a study of T cell responses to AZD1222 COVID-19 vaccine. Sequencing used immunoSEQ multiplex PCR; TCRdb keeps in-frame clones, though not all of them. Of around 130,000 clones listed, roughly 88% are singletons. The sample was peripheral blood, taken on day 0 of AZD1222 vaccination. The source of these receptors is an adult in good health.

This chain uses TRBV4-3 with TRBJ1-1; D is undetermined. Germline lookup yields CDR1 LGHNA and CDR2 YSLEER. CDR3 length equals 13 residues. Trimming removed 2 bases at V and 7 bases at J, with 11 bases between. CDR3 nucleotide sequence: TGCGCCAGCAGCCAAAGGTACGACCGTGAAGCTTTCTTT. It encodes CASSQRYDREAFF.

This rearrangement joins TRBV6-4 to TRBJ1-2; 7 positions match TRBD1. Looked up from germline, CDR1 is MRHNA and CDR2 is SNTAGT. The CDR3 consists of 15 residues. V trimming: 3 bases; J trimming: 0 bases; junction bases outside the gene matches: 4. The CDR3 bases are TGTGCCAGCAGTGAAGAGCAGGGGGCTAACTATGGCTACACCTTC. It encodes CASSEEQGANYGYTF.

A note on this clone: The junction shows a germline mismatch at one end, possibly a read error. The chain links TRBV30 to TRBJ2-7, with D possibly TRBD1 on 6 matching bases. Looked up from germline, CDR1 is GTSNPN and CDR2 is SVGIG (reference sequence). The CDR3 has 13 amino acids. CDR3 bases: TGTGCCTGGAGTGTACTCGGTACAGGGTGGCGGGACTTC. Amino acids: CAWSVLGTGWRDF. Filled out from reference TRBV30 and TRBJ2-7, the complete variable domain reads SQTIHQWPATLVQPVGSPLSLECTVEGTSNPNLYWYRQAAGRGLQLLFYSVGIGQISSEVPQNLSASRPQDRQFILSSKKLLLSDSGFYLCAWSVLGTGWRDFGPGTRLTVT.

This clone was seen only once. The rearrangement uses TRBV6-6 and TRBJ2-5; D remains ambiguous. Deletions cut 4 bases from V and 5 bases from J, with 14 bases between. The CDR3 has 14 amino acids. Germline lookup yields CDR1 MNHNY and CDR2 SVGAGI (reference sequence). The chain's CDR3 is CASSSQDGYETQYF. In nucleotides, the CDR3 is TGTGCCAGCAGTTCCCAGGACGGCTACGAGACCCAGTACTTC.

CDR3 protein: CAISGAGVYEQYF. CDR3 DNA sequence: TGTGCCATCAGTGGGGCAGGGGTCTACGAGCAGTACTTC. V usage is TRBV10-3 and J usage is TRBJ2-7; tentative D call: TRBD1 (6 bases). V gave up 4 bases and J gave up 3 bases, with 10 bases separating them. CDR3 length: 13 residues. The germline V gene has CDR1 ENHRY and CDR2 SYGVKD.

The genes are TRBV5-1 and TRBJ2-2; 8 bases are a match to TRBD1. The CDR3 sequence is 16 residues long. Germline V gene sequence: CDR1 SGHRS, CDR2 YFSETQ. Trimming removed 5 bases from V and 0 bases from J; junction bases left unmatched: 6. The CDR3 nucleotides are TGCGCCAGCAGACCCGGACAGGGTACGAACACCGGGGAGCTGTTTTTT. This codes for CASRPGQGTNTGELFF.

The chain carries TRBV3-1 (or the pseudogene TRBV3-2) and TRBJ2-2; possibly TRBD2 for D (6 bases). CDR3 length equals 16 residues. V was pared by 7 bases and J by 7 bases, with 22 bases between. Germline values: CDR1 LGHDT, CDR2 YNNKEL (reference sequence). The DNA for the CDR3 is TGTGCCAGCACACGAGGGACTCCCAGTTTGGGCGGGGAGCTGTTTTTT. Its translation: CASTRGTPSLGGELFF.

This CDR3 is CSATEGASYNEQFF. CDR3 DNA: TGCAGTGCTACTGAAGGCGCATCCTACAATGAGCAGTTCTTC. The V gene is TRBV20-1, the J gene TRBJ2-1; no firm D call. Trimming removed 4 bases from V and 1 base from J, with 11 bases in between. The V gene's germline CDR1 is DFQATT and CDR2 SNEGSKA (reference sequence). There are 14 residues in the CDR3.

The chain employs TRBV12-3 or TRBV12-4 and TRBJ2-7, with D tentatively TRBD1 or TRBD2 (5 bases each). This CDR3 is 12 amino acids long. Deletions cut 3 bases from V and 6 bases from J, with 9 bases between. The CDR3, as DNA: TGTGCCAGCAGTTTCGGGGCGGGCGAGCAGTACTTC. The encoded protein is CASSFGAGEQYF.

The rearrangement links TRBV18 to TRBJ2-7; 8 positions match TRBD2. From germline, CDR1 is KGHSH and CDR2 LQKENI. The CDR3 runs to 15 residues. The V and J ends lost 0 bases and 4 bases, in that order; junction bases with no gene match: 5. As DNA, the CDR3 is TGTGCCAGCTCACCACCGGCGGGAGGCGTATACGAGCAGTACTTC. Translated: CASSPPAGGVYEQYF.

The chain joins TRBV29-1 to TRBJ1-3; unclear D gene. Germline V gene lookup returns CDR1 SQVTM and CDR2 ANQGSEA. With 6 bases removed from V and 0 bases from J, the gap between germline ends came to 9 bases. CDR3 size: 13 residues. This CDR3 reads CSVVPGSGNTIYF. The CDR3 bases are TGCAGCGTCGTACCGGGCTCTGGAAACACCATATATTTT.

V usage is TRBV30 and J usage is TRBJ1-4; no clear D gene. V was shortened by 4 bases and J by 5 bases, with 11 bases between the two germline ends. This CDR3 contains 13 residues. The germline CDR1 and CDR2 sequences are GTSNPN and SVGIG (reference sequence). The CDR3: CAWKFGVNEKLFF. The CDR3 nucleotides are TGTGCCTGGAAGTTCGGGGTAAATGAAAAACTGTTTTTT.

The rearrangement uses TRBV14 and TRBJ1-1; no clear D. Trimming took off 4 bases at V and 1 base at J, with 19 bases between the two ends. CDR3 length equals 17 residues. Germline CDR1 SGHDN, CDR2 FVKESK. This CDR3 reads CASSPHFGREKNTEAFF. The CDR3 DNA reads as TGTGCCAGCAGCCCCCACTTCGGACGGGAAAAGAACACTGAAGCTTTCTTT.

The count of this clone is one. The chain is built from TRBV7-3 and TRBJ2-3; D is perhaps TRBD2 (7 bases). Between the trimmed V and J ends, which lost 1 base and 1 base, there was a span of 9 bases. CDR1 and CDR2 (germline): SGHTA, FQGTGA. The CDR3 spans 15 residues. In DNA, the CDR3 is TGTGCCAGCAGCTTAAGCGGGGGCCGCACAGATACGCAGTATTTT. Protein product: CASSLSGGRTDTQYF.

Concerning this clone: The same CDR3 can be traced to other DNA sequences in this sample. The chain recombines TRBV5-5 with TRBJ1-5, with unresolved D. There are 15 residues in the CDR3. Trimming removed 0 bases from V and 0 bases from J, with 7 bases in between. From germline, CDR1 is SGHKS and CDR2 YYEKEE (reference sequence). CDR3 in amino acids: CASSLGGDSNQPQHF. CDR3 coding DNA: TGTGCCAGCAGCTTGGGAGGAGATAGCAATCAGCCCCAGCATTTT.